This entry lists 13 T cell receptor beta chains sequenced from one sample in a study of CD8 T cells in ankylosing spondylitis. TCRdb fed the 5' RACE reads into MiXCR, producing one record per CDR3 protein. The sample includes fewer than 250,000 distinct CDR3 sequences, 20% to 30% of them seen just once. Material for sequencing was blood, either unsorted or a sorted T cell fraction (not recorded which). The receptors derive from a male donor with ankylosing spondylitis or in good health (not recorded which).

V usage is TRBV29-1 and J usage is TRBJ2-1; tentative D call: TRBD1 (6 bases). CDR1 and CDR2 (germline): SQVTM, ANQGSEA. V was pared by 3 bases and J by 2 bases, with 11 bases between. The CDR3 sequence is 14 residues long. Here the CDR3 DNA reads TGCAGCGTTGACGCAGGGGCCGCCTACAATGAGCAGTTCTTC. Translation: CSVDAGAAYNEQFF.

This clonotype has a count of ten or more. The J gene is TRBJ2-2, the V gene TRBV3-1, with TRBD2 as a possible D gene (5 bases). The CDR3 consists of 14 residues. Germline V gives CDR1 LGHDT, CDR2 YNNKEL (reference sequence). Trimming cost V 1 base and J 4 bases, with 7 bases left between them. In DNA form, the CDR3 reads TGTGCCAGCAGCCAAGCCCGGGGCACCGGGGAGCTGTTTTTT. Translation gives CASSQARGTGELFF.

This clonotype was observed many times. This sequence joins TRBV12-3 or TRBV12-4 and TRBJ1-1; D might be TRBD1 (5 bases). CDR3 length: 13 amino acids. The V and J ends lost 4 bases and 11 bases respectively, with 17 bases between them. The CDR3 loop reads CASSWGPGGEAFF. Here the CDR3 DNA reads TGTGCCAGCAGTTGGGGCCCTGGGGGGGAGGCTTTCTTT.

This clonotype has a handful of counts. This chain uses TRBV15 with TRBJ2-5, with D possibly being TRBD1 (6 bases). This CDR3 is built from 16 residues. The V end lost 6 bases, the J end lost 5 bases, and 22 bases lay between the germline ends. Germline V gives CDR1 LNHNV, CDR2 YYDKDF (reference sequence). CDR3: CATRLSSGVNKETQYF. For the CDR3, the DNA is TGTGCCACCAGACTGTCGTCAGGGGTGAATAAGGAGACCCAGTACTTC.

This chain connects TRBV29-1 to TRBJ2-3; weak D call: TRBD2 (5 bases). Trimming took 7 bases from V and 10 from J, leaving 18 bases between them. CDR1 and CDR2 from the germline V gene are SQVTM and ANQGSEA. The CDR3 has 12 amino acids. The CDR3 DNA reads as TGCAGCGAATCTCAGGCAGGAGGTTCGCAGTATTTT. Its protein product is CSESQAGGSQYF.

This clonotype was counted many times. The chain has TRBV7-3 and TRBJ2-7; 9 bases match TRBD2. Looked up from germline, CDR1 is SGHTA and CDR2 is FQGTGA. The J segment lost 2 bases and the V segment lost 2 bases, leaving 13 bases of the junction unmatched. CDR3 size: 18 residues. CDR3 sequence reads: CASSLEGGASGAPYEQYF. CDR3 coding DNA: TGTGCCAGCAGCTTAGAAGGGGGGGCTAGCGGGGCACCCTACGAGCAGTACTTC.

V gene TRBV29-1 combines with J gene TRBJ2-7; 9 nucleotides agree with TRBD1. CDR1 and CDR2 (germline): SQVTM, ANQGSEA. The V segment lost 4 bases and the J segment 4 bases; nucleotides outside the gene matches: 8. The length of the CDR3 is 14 residues. CDR3 nucleotide sequence: TGCAGCGTTGTCGTGGACAGGGGACTTTACGAGCAGTACTTC. Translated: CSVVVDRGLYEQYF.

The chain joins TRBV28 to TRBJ2-6, with 12 bases aligning to TRBD2. CDR3 length equals 17 residues. J was trimmed by 2 bases and V by 7 bases; bases with no gene match: 6. Germline values: CDR1 MDHEN, CDR2 SYDVKM. In nucleotides, the CDR3 is TGTGCCAGCACGACTAGCGGGAGTAGGGCTGGGGCCAACGTCCTGACTTTC. As protein: CASTTSGSRAGANVLTF.

This clonotype was counted between two and nine times. The genes are TRBV5-1 and TRBJ1-2; 9 bases agree with TRBD1. Losses at the gene ends were 1 base for V and 8 bases for J; bases not matched to a gene: 12. The CDR3 covers 16 residues. CDR1 SGHRS and CDR2 YFSETQ come from the germline V gene. The CDR3 region has the DNA TGCGCCAGCAGCTTGCAGTCCCGGGACAGGGTGCAGGGCTACACCTTC. This encodes CASSLQSRDRVQGYTF.

The chain couples TRBV24-1 to TRBJ2-3; 7 bases are a match to TRBD1. With 9 bases clipped from V and 4 bases from J, the junction kept 6 bases outside the gene matches. The CDR3 covers 13 residues. Germline lookup yields CDR1 KGHDR and CDR2 SFDVKD. The CDR3 DNA reads as TGTGCCACCGGCACAGGGGCAGCAGATACGCAGTATTTT. The encoded protein is CATGTGAADTQYF.

The rearrangement joins TRBV9 to TRBJ2-1, with 8 bases identical to TRBD2. Trimming at V came to 0 bases and at J to 12 bases, leaving 11 bases not matched to a gene. Germline values: CDR1 SGDLS, CDR2 YYNGEE. This CDR3 region has 15 residues. CDR3: CASSVEGLEGRGQFF. The CDR3 coding sequence is TGTGCCAGCAGCGTAGAGGGACTAGAGGGGAGGGGGCAGTTCTTC.

This clonotype was counted between two and nine times. J is TRBJ2-1 and V is TRBV20-1, with 11 nucleotides matching TRBD2. Trimming removed 3 bases from V and 9 bases from J; junction bases left unmatched: 7. The CDR3 is made up of 14 amino acids. CDR1 is DFQATT, CDR2 SNEGSKA, per germline (reference sequence). The CDR3 region has the DNA TGCAGTGCTAGGGTAGCGGGAGGGCTTCTTGAGCAGTTCTTC. This gives the protein CSARVAGGLLEQFF.

There are many counts of this clonotype. The rearrangement joins TRBV3-1 to TRBJ2-1, with 10 bases that match TRBD1. Germline CDR1 is LGHDT and CDR2 is YNNKEL (reference sequence). The CDR3 has 17 amino acids. With V trimmed by 1 base and J by 3 bases, 6 bases remained unmatched. The CDR3 is CASSQVLTGGSYNEQFF. As DNA, the CDR3 is TGTGCCAGCAGCCAAGTCCTGACAGGGGGCAGCTACAATGAGCAGTTCTTC.